This is a list of T cell receptor beta chains from one sample in a study of T-cell reconstitution after alpha-beta-depleted transplantation in children. TCRdb reanalysed the PCR reads using MiXCR and keeps one entry per CDR3 protein. The sample includes about 460,000 distinct CDR3 sequences, approximately 10% of them seen just once. The source was PBMCs, mostly from graft donor cells, collected 180 days after TCRalphabeta/CD19-depleted stem cell transplant. The receptors originated from a female patient between 2 and 15 years old who had a stem cell transplant for aplastic anemia, so the T cells may come from the graft donor. Each CDR3 is given with its conserved first and last residue. A D gene is named only where the DNA matches it firmly. Size values are once, few and many counts, or a class for expanded clones, and some rows have none.

>TRBJ1-5|NA|NA|TRBV5-5
TGTGCCAGCAGCCTCCTGGACAGCCGCAATCAGCCCCAGCATTTT
CASSLLDSRNQPQHF
>TRBJ2-1|TRBD2|few|TRBV24-1
TGTGCCACCAGTGATCCGGGACTACCCTCCTACAATGAGCAGTTCTTC
CATSDPGLPSYNEQFF
>TRBJ1-2|TRBD1|NA|TRBV20-1
TGCAGTGCCTTGACAGGGGGGGCCTATGGCTACACCTTC
CSALTGGAYGYTF
>TRBJ2-1|TRBD2|few|TRBV6-5
TGTGCCAGCAGTTACTCGACGGGAGGGCCATTTGAGCAGTTCTTC
CASSYSTGGPFEQFF
>TRBJ2-7|NA|many|TRBV27
TGTGCCAGCAGTTTATCGGTAGGGTCGGCCGTGGTTGAGCAGTACTTC
CASSLSVGSAVVEQYF
>TRBJ2-3|TRBD2|few|TRBV4-3
TGCGCCAGCAGCCCCCGGGAGGGGGAGGGACCCAACACAGATACGCAGTATTTT
CASSPREGEGPNTDTQYF
>TRBJ2-7|TRBD1|few|TRBV27
TGTGCCAGCAGTTTTGAGGGACAGGGTCACTACGAGCAGTACTTC
CASSFEGQGHYEQYF
>TRBJ1-4|NA|NA|TRBV27
TGTGCCAGCAGTCCTTTTCGTATTGCAACTAATGAAAAACTGTTTTTT
CASSPFRIATNEKLFF
>TRBJ1-4|NA|few|TRBV20-1
TGCAGTGCTAGAGACTGGACAGTTCGTAATGAAAAACTGTTTTTT
CSARDWTVRNEKLFF
>TRBJ2-7|NA|few|TRBV11-2
TGTGCCAGCAGCTTATCGGGGAGTGGGTCCTACGAGCAGTACTTC
CASSLSGSGSYEQYF
>TRBJ2-6|TRBD1|NA|TRBV5-1
TGCGCCAGCAGCCCTCCGACAGGGTTAAGCTCTGGGGCCAACGGCCTGACTTTC
CASSPPTGLSSGANGLTF
>TRBJ1-1|NA|NA|TRBV30
TGTGCCTGGAGTTCAGGGTGGGCTGAAGCTTTCTTT
CAWSSGWAEAFF
>TRBJ2-7|NA|medium-sized|TRBV20-1
TGCAGTGCTGACCACTCCTACGAGCAGTACTTC
CSADHSYEQYF
>TRBJ2-2|NA|few|TRBV21-1
TGTGCCAGCAGCAAATTCCGGGACGGAAGGAACACCGGGGAGCTGTTTTTT
CASSKFRDGRNTGELFF
>TRBJ2-1|NA|NA|TRBV20-1
TGCAGTGCTAGAGCCGATACAGGTGAGCAGTTCTTC
CSARADTGEQFF
>TRBJ2-3|TRBD2|NA|TRBV20-1
TGCAGTGCTAGAGATTTAGCGGGAGCCTGGTTCTCCACAGATACGCAGTATTTT
CSARDLAGAWFSTDTQYF
>TRBJ1-1|NA|many|TRBV7-2
TGTGCCAGCAGCTTATTAGGGACTGAAGCTTTCTTT
CASSLLGTEAFF
>TRBJ2-1|NA|many|TRBV5-1
TGCGCCAGCAGCTTGGTGGGCGGGCCTTACAATGAGCAGTTCTTC
CASSLVGGPYNEQFF
>TRBJ2-3|NA|NA|TRBV10-2
TGCGCCAGCACCCTTCCTTCAGGGGCGGGAGTTTGGACAGATACGCAGTATTTT
CASTLPSGAGVWTDTQYF
>TRBJ1-5|TRBD1|NA|TRBV12-3/TRBV12-4
TGTGCCAGCAGTTTAAAGTCCGACCTTACAGGGGAAAATCAGCCCCAGCATTTT
CASSLKSDLTGENQPQHF
>TRBJ1-4|NA|few|TRBV28
TGTGCCAGCAGTTTATCGGGGCGCCGTGGCGAAAAACTGTTTTTT
CASSLSGRRGEKLFF
>TRBJ2-5|NA|NA|TRBV5-1
TGCGCCAGCAGCTTGGGGATACGCCAAGAGACCCAGTACTTC
CASSLGIRQETQYF
>TRBJ2-2|NA|few|TRBV7-8
TGTGCCAGCAGCTTAGAACTAGCGAACACCGGGGAGCTGTTTTTT
CASSLELANTGELFF
>TRBJ1-2|NA|NA|TRBV12-3/TRBV12-4
TGTGCCAGCCTGAGTCAGATGAACTATGGCTACACCTTC
CASLSQMNYGYTF
>TRBJ1-1|NA|many|TRBV15
TGTGCCACCAGCAGAGATCCAGGGGTGGTCGGGACTGAAGCTTTCTTT
CATSRDPGVVGTEAFF
>TRBJ2-1|TRBD1|few|TRBV20-1
TGCAGTGCTAGGCGGACAGGGGGTTCTCCCTACAATGAGCAGTTCTTC
CSARRTGGSPYNEQFF
>TRBJ2-5|NA|many|TRBV7-9
TGTGCCAGCAGCTTAGGTCGGCAGCGCTTCCAAGAGACCCAGTACTTC
CASSLGRQRFQETQYF